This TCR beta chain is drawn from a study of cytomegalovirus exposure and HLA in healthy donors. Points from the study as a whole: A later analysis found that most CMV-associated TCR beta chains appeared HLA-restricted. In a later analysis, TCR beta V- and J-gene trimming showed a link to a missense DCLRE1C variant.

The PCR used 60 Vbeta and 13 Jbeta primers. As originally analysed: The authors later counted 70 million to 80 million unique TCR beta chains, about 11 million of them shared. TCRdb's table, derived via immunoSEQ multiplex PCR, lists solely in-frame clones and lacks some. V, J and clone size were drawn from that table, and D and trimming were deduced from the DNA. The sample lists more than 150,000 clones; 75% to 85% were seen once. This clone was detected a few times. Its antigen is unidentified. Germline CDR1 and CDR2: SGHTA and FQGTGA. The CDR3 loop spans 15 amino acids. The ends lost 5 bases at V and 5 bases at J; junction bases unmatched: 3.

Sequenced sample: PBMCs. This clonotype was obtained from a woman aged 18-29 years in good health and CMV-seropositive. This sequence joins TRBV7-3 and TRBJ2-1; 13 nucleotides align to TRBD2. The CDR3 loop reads CASSQTSGGHNEQFF. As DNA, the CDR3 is TGTGCCAGCAGCCAGACTAGCGGGGGGCACAATGAGCAGTTCTTC.